Listed below are T cell receptor beta chains from one sample, sequenced in a study of T cells in Graves' hyperthyroidism and ophthalmopathy. TCRdb re-called the multiplex PCR reads with MiXCR, one entry per CDR3 protein. The table lists around 400,000 distinct CDR3 sequences, over 12% of them singletons. Specimen: blood. All receptors come from a woman aged 60-75 years with Graves' ophthalmopathy. Each CDR3 is given with its conserved first and last residue.

length,V,J,CDR3
16,TRBV7-3,TRBJ2-6,CASSLTGLSGANVLTF
15,TRBV11-2,TRBJ2-7,CASSLVGTGGSEQYF
17,TRBV6-1,TRBJ2-5,CASSLEGQFKGWETQYF
14,TRBV19,TRBJ1-5,CASSMNSFNQPQHF
16,TRBV11-2,TRBJ1-2,CASSPAPTVFGYGYTF
16,TRBV6-5,TRBJ2-2,CASSYSTGVRGGELVF
13,TRBV29-1,TRBJ2-5,CSVEDQFQETQYF
18,TRBV20-1,TRBJ1-5,CSARDPSTGKSSNQPQHF
16,TRBV2,TRBJ2-1,CASLPSGRGGVDEQFF
15,TRBV9,TRBJ2-7,CASSVGQGVSYEQYF
18,TRBV7-9,TRBJ2-3,CASSLLSIGDSSTDTQYF
15,TRBV6-1,TRBJ2-7,CASSRGQGASYEQYF
17,TRBV20-1,TRBJ1-5,CSATDDPGPDSNQPQHF
14,TRBV30,TRBJ2-1,CAWRFSGSYNEQFF
15,TRBV28,TRBJ2-7,CASSPPGTRTDEQYF
16,TRBV10-3,TRBJ2-1,CATSRPSGRVGNEQFF
11,TRBV6-1,TRBJ2-7,CASRDRGEQYF
15,TRBV3-1,TRBJ1-3,CASSQVPSSGNTIYF
18,TRBV11-3,TRBJ1-5,CASSLAPVRLGGNQPQHF
15,TRBV6-1,TRBJ2-1,CASTSPTSGRGEQFF
12,TRBV11-2,TRBJ2-4,CASSMAKNIQYF
18,TRBV2,TRBJ2-2,CASSVKREGLLAAGELFF
17,TRBV7-9,TRBJ2-3,CASSLAVREGHTDTQYF
15,TRBV7-8,TRBJ2-7,CASSSTSGDAYEQYF
15,TRBV20-1,TRBJ2-3,CSAKRLAGGSDTQYF
14,TRBV14,TRBJ2-2,CASSPGLYTGELFF
14,TRBV20-1,TRBJ2-7,CSAPRLAGTYEQYF
16,TRBV5-1,TRBJ2-7,CASSLGDLAAAYEQYF
15,TRBV20-1,TRBJ2-7,CSSGDDTHDWYEQYF
13,TRBV28,TRBJ2-1,CASTENLSHEQFF
16,TRBV20-1,TRBJ2-1,CSARVERASSYNEQFF
15,TRBV12-3/TRBV12-4,TRBJ2-5,CASSRPTGPTETQYF
17,TRBV20-1,TRBJ1-5,CSAREGGSGTGNQPQHF
12,TRBV30,TRBJ2-7,CAWGLSSYEQYF
15,TRBV11-2,TRBJ2-7,CASSPRASGSGEQYF
15,TRBV28,TRBJ2-5,CASSSGRKGGETQYF
14,TRBV11-1,TRBJ2-7,CASSASGQPYEQYF
14,TRBV28,TRBJ2-7,CASRGLAETYEQYF
15,TRBV11-2,TRBJ2-5,CASSRSSGRGETQYF
17,TRBV4-1,TRBJ2-1,CASSQDLGGRAENEQFF
16,TRBV28,TRBJ2-3,CASSLNKGLRTDTQYF
16,TRBV12-3/TRBV12-4,TRBJ1-4,CASTPGGAATNEKLFF
14,TRBV12-3/TRBV12-4,TRBJ2-1,CASTLTGDYNEQFF
13,TRBV19,TRBJ1-1,CASSMMAATEAFF
15,TRBV2,TRBJ1-6,CASTPRSSYNSPLHF
15,TRBV28,TRBJ2-1,CASSLLSYPYNEQFF
14,TRBV19,TRBJ2-3,CASSGGSRADTQYF
16,TRBV5-1,TRBJ2-3,CASSLAGDSRADTQYF
19,TRBV7-2,TRBJ2-3,CASSLTSGHRGGSTDTQYF
16,TRBV27,TRBJ1-5,CASSLRGRGSNQPQHF
15,TRBV12-3/TRBV12-4,TRBJ2-1,CASSPAGGKVNEQFF
13,TRBV10-2,TRBJ1-1,CASRDRGLVEAFF
21,TRBV5-1,TRBJ2-1,CASSRGPRPSRLAADYNEQFF
13,TRBV7-2,TRBJ2-1,CASSWGHVNEQFF
15,TRBV3-1,TRBJ2-3,CASSLEGVRADTQYF
12,TRBV28,TRBJ2-7,CASRAGVYEQYF
14,TRBV11-2,TRBJ1-1,CASSLGSVGTEAFF